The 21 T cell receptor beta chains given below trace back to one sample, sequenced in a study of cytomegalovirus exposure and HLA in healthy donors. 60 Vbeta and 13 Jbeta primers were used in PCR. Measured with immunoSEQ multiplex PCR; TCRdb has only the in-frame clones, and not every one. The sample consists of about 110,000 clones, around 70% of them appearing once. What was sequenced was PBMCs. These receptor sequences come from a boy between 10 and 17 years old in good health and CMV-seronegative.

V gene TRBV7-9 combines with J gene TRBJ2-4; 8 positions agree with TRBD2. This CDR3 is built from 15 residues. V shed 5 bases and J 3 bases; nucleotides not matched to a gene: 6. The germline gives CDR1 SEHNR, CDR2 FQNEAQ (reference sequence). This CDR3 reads CASSRGGARKNIQYF. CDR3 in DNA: TGTGCCAGCAGCCGGGGGGGGGCTCGCAAAAACATTCAGTACTTC.

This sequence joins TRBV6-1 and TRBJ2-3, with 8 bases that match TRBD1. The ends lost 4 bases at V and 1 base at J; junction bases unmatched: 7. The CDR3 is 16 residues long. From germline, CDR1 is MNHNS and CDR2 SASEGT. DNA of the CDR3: TGTGCCAGCAGTGTGGGGACAGGAGTTGGCACAGATACGCAGTATTTT. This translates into CASSVGTGVGTDTQYF.

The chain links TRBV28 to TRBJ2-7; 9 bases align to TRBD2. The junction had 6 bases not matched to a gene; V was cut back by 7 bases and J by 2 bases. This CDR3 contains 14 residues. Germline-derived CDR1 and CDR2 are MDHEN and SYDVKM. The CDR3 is CASTVLAGTYEQYF. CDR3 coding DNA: TGTGCCAGCACCGTCCTAGCGGGGACCTACGAGCAGTACTTC.

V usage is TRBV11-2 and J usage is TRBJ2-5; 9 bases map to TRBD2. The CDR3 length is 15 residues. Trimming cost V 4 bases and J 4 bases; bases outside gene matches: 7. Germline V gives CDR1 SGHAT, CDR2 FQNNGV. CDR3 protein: CASSSWGGGGETQYF. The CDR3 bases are TGTGCCAGCAGCTCGTGGGGCGGGGGGGGAGAGACCCAGTACTTC.

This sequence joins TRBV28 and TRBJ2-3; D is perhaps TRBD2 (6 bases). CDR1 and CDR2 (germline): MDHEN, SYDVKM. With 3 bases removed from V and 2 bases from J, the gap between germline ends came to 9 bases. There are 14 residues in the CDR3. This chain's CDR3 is CASSFGGFTDTQYF. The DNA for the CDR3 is TGTGCCAGCAGTTTTGGGGGGTTCACAGATACGCAGTATTTT.

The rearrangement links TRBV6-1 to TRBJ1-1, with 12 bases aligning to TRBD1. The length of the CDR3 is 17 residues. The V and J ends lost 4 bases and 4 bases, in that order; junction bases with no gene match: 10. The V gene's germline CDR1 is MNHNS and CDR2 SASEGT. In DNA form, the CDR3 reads TGTGCCAGCAGTGTAGGGACAGGGGGCGAGGGCGGCACTGAAGCTTTCTTT. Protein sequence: CASSVGTGGEGGTEAFF.

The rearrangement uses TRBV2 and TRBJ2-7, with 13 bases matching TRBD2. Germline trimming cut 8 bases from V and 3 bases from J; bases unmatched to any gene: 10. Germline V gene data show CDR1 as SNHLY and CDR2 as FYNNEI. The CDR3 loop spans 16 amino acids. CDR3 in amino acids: CASEGTSGKKIYEQYF. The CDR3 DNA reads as TGTGCCAGCGAAGGGACTAGCGGGAAAAAAATCTACGAGCAGTACTTC.

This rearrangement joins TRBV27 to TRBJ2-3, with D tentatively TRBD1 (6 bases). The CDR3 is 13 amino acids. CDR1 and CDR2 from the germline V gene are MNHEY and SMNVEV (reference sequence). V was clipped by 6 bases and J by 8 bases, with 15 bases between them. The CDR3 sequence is CASSTDRRGTQYF. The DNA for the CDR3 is TGTGCCAGCAGCACTGACAGGCGCGGTACGCAGTATTTT.

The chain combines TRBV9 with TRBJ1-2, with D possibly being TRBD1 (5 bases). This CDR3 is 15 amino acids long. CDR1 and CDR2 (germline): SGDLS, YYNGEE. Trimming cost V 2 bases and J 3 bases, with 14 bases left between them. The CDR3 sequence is CASSVLGGVDYGYTF. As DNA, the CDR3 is TGTGCCAGCAGCGTCTTGGGGGGGGTCGACTATGGCTACACCTTC.

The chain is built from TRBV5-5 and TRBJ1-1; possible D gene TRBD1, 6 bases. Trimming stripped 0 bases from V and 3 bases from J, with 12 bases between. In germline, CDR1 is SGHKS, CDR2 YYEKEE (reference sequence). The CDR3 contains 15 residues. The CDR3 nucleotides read TGTGCCAGCAGCTTGGCCCCGGGGGGCTACACTGAAGCTTTCTTT. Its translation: CASSLAPGGYTEAFF.

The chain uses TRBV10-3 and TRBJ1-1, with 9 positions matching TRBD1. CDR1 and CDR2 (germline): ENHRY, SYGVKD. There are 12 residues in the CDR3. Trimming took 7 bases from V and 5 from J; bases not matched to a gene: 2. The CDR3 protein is CAITDRGTEAFF. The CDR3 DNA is TGTGCCATCACGGACAGGGGAACTGAAGCTTTCTTT.

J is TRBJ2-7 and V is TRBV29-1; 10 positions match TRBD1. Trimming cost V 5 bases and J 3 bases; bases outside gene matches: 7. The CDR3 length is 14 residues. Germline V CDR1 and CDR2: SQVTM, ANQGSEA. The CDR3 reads CSVKGDRGGYEQYF. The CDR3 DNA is TGCAGCGTTAAGGGGGACAGGGGAGGCTACGAGCAGTACTTC.

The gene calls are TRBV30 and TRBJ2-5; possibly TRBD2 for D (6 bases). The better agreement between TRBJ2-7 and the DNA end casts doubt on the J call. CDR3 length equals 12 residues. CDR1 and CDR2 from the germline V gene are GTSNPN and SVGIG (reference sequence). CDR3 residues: CAWSGGAYEQYF. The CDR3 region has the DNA TGTGCCTGGAGCGGGGGAGCCTACGAGCAGTACTTC.

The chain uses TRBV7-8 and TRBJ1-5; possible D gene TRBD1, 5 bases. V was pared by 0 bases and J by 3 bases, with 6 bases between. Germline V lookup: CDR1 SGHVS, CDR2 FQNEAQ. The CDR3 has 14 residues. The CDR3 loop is CASSLADINQPQHF. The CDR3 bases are TGTGCCAGCAGCTTAGCGGACATCAATCAGCCCCAGCATTTT.

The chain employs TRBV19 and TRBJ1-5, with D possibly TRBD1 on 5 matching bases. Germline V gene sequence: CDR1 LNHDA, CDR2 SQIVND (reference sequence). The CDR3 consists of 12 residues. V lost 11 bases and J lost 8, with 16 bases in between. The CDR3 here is CAGGGYRKPQHF. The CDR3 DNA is TGTGCCGGGGGGGGATATAGGAAGCCCCAGCATTTT.

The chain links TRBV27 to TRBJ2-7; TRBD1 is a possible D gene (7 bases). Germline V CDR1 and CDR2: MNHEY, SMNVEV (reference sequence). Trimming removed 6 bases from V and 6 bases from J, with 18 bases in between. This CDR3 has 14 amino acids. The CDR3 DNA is TGTGCCAGCAGCCCCGGACAGGTGGGGGGCGAGCAGTACTTC. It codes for CASSPGQVGGEQYF.

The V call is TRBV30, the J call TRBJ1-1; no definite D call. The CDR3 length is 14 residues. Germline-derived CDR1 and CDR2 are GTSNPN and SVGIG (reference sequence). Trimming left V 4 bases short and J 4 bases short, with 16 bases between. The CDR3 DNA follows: TGTGCCTGGAATTTAAAAGGTGGGAGCACTGAAGCTTTCTTT. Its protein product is CAWNLKGGSTEAFF.

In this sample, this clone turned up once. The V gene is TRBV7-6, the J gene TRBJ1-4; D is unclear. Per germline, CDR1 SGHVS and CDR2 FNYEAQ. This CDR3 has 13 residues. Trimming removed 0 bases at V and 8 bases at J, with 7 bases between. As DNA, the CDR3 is TGTGCCAGCAGCTTAGCTCCAGAAGAAAAACTGTTTTTT. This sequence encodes CASSLAPEEKLFF.

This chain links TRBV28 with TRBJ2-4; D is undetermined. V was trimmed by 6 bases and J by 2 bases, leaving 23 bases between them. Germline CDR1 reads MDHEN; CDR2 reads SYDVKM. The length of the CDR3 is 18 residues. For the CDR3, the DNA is TGTGCCAGCAGCCCCCCTGAGATATTAAAGGAGTCCAAAAACATTCAGTACTTC. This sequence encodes CASSPPEILKESKNIQYF.

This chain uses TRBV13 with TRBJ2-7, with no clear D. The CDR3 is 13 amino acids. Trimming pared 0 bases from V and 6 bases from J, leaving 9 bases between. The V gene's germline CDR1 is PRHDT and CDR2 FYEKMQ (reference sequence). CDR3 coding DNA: TGTGCCAGCAGCTTAGGCCCTTCGGGCGAGCAGTACTTC. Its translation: CASSLGPSGEQYF. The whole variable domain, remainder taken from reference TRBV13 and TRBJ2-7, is AAGVIQSPRHLIKEKRETATLKCYPIPRHDTVYWYQQGPGQDPQFLISFYEKMQSDKGSIPDRFSAQQFSDYHSELNMSSLELGDSALYFCASSLGPSGEQYFGPGTRLTVT.

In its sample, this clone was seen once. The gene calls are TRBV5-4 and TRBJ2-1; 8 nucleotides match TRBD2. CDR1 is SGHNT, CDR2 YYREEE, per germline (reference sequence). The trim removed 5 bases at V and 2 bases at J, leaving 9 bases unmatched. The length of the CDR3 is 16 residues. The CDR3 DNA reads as TGTGCCAGCAGTCCTCGGCGGGGGGTAACCTACAATGAGCAGTTCTTC. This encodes CASSPRRGVTYNEQFF.